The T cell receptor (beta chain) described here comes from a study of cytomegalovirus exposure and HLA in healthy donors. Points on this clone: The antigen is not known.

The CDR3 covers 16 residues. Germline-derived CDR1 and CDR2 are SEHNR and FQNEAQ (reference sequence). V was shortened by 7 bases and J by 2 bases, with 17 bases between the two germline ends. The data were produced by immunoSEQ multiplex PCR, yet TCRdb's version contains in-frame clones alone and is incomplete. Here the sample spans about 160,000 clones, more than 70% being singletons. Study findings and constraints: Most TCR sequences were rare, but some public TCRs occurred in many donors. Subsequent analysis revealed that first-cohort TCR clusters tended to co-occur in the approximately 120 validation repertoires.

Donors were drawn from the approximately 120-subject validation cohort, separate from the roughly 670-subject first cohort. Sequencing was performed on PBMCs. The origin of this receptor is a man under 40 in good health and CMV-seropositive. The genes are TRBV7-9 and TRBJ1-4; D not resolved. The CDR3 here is CASTLDPTATNEKLFF. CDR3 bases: TGTGCCAGCACCCTAGACCCTACTGCCACTAATGAAAAACTGTTTTTT.